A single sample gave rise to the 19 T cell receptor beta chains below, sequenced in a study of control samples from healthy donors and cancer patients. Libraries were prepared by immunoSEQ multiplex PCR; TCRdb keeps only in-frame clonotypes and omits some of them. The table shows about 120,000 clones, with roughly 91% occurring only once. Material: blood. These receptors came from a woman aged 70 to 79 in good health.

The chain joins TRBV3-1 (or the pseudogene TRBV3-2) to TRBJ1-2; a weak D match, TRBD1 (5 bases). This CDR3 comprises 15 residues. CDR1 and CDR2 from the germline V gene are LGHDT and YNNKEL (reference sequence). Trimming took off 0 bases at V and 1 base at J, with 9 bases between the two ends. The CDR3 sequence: CASSQDWGSNYGYTF. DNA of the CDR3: TGTGCCAGCAGCCAAGATTGGGGCAGTAACTATGGCTACACCTTC.

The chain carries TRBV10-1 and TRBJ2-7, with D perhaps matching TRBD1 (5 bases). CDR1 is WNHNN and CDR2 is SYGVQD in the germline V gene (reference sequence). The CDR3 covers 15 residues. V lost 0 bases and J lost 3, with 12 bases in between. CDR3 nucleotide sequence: TGCGCCAGCAGTGAGTCTGCAGGGTCCCTCTACGAGCAGTACTTC. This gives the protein CASSESAGSLYEQYF.

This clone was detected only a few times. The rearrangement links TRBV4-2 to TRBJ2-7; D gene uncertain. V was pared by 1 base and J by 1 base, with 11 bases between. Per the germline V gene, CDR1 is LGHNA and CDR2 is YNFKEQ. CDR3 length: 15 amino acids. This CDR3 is CASSQGGFQSYEQYF. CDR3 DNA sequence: TGTGCCAGCAGCCAAGGAGGATTCCAGTCCTACGAGCAGTACTTC.

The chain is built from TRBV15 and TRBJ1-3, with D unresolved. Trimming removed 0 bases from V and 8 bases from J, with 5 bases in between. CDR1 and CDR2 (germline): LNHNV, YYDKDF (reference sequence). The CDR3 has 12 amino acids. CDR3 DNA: TGTGCCACCAGCAGAGATTCGGACACCATATATTTT. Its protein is CATSRDSDTIYF.

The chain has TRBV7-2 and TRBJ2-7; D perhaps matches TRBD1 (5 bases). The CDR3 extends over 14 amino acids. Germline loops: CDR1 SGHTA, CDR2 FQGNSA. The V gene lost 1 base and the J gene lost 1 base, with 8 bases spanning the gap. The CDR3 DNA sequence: TGTGCCAGCAGCTTAGTTGGACAATCCTACGAGCAGTACTTC. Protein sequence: CASSLVGQSYEQYF.

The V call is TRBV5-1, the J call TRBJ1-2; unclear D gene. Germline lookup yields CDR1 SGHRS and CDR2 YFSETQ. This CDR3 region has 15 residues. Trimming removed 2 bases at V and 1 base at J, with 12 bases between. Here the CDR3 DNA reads TGCGCCAGCAGCTTCGACCCCGAGTATAACTATGGCTACACCTTC. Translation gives CASSFDPEYNYGYTF.

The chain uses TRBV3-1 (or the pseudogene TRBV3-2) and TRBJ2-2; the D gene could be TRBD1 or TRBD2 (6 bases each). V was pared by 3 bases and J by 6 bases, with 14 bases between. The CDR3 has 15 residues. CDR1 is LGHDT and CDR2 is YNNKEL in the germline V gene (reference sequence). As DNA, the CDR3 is TGTGCCAGCAGCCAGGGGGGCCGCCGGTCCGGGGAGCTGTTTTTT. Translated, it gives CASSQGGRRSGELFF.

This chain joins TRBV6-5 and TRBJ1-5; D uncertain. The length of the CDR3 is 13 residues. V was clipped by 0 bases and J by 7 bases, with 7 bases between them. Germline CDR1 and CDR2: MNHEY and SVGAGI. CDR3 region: CASSYSLTQPQHF. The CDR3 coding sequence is TGTGCCAGCAGTTACTCGTTGACGCAGCCCCAGCATTTT.

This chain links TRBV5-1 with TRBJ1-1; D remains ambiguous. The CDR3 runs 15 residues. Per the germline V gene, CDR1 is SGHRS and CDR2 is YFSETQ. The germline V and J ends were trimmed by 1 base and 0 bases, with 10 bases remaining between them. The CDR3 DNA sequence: TGCGCCAGCAGCTTGCGGTCCGTTATGAACACTGAAGCTTTCTTT. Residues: CASSLRSVMNTEAFF.

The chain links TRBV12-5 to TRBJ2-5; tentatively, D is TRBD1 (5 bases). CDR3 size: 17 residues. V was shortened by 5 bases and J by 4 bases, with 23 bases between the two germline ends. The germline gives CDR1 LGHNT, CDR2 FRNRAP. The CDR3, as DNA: TGTGCTAGTGGTCTCCTCTCAACCCCAGGGTCCACAGAGACCCAGTACTTC. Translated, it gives CASGLLSTPGSTETQYF.

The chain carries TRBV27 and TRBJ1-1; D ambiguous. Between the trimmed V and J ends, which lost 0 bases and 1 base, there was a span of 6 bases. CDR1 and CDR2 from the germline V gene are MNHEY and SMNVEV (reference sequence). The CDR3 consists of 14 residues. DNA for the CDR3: TGTGCCAGCAGTTTATCTGGGAAGAACACTGAAGCTTTCTTT. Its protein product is CASSLSGKNTEAFF.

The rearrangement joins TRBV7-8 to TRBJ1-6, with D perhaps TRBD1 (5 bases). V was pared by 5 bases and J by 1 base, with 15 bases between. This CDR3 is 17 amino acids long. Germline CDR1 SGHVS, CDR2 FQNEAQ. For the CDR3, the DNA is TGTGCCAGCAGCCCACCGGAGGGGATATCCTATAATTCACCCCTCCACTTT. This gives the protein CASSPPEGISYNSPLHF.

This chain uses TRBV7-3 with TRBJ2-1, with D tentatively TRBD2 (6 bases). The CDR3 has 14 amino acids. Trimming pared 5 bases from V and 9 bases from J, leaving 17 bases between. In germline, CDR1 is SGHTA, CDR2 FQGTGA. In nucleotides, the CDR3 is TGTGCCAGCAGCCGGGACTCTCGGGACGGTGAGCAGTTCTTC. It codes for CASSRDSRDGEQFF.

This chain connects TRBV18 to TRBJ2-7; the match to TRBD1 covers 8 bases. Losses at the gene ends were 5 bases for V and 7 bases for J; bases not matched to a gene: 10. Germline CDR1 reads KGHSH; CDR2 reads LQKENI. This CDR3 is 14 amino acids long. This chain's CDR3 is CASSYGAGGEEQYF. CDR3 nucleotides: TGTGCCAGCTCATATGGGGCAGGGGGCGAGGAGCAGTACTTC.

This CDR3 reads CASSGGGYGYTF. CDR3 coding DNA: TGTGCCAGCTCAGGAGGTGGCTATGGCTACACCTTC. The chain recombines TRBV9 with TRBJ1-2; D is ambiguous. The CDR3 has 12 residues. V was pared by 7 bases and J by 4 bases, with 11 bases between. Germline CDR1 SGDLS, CDR2 YYNGEE.

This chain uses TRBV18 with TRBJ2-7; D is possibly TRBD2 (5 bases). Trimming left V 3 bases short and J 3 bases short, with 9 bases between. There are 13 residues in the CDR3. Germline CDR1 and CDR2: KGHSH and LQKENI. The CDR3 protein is CASSPTGDYEQYF. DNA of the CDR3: TGTGCCAGCTCACCTACCGGGGACTACGAGCAGTACTTC.

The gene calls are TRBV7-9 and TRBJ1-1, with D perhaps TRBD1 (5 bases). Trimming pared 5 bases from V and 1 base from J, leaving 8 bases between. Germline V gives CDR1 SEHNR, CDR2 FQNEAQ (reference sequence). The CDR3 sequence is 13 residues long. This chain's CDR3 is CASSPGQNTEAFF. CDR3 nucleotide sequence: TGTGCCAGCAGCCCTGGACAGAACACTGAAGCTTTCTTT.

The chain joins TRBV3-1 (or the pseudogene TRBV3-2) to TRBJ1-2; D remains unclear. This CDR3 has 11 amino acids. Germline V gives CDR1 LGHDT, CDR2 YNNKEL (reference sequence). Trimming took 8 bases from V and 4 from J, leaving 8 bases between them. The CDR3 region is CASGEGYGYTF. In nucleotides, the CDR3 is TGTGCCAGCGGTGAGGGCTATGGCTACACCTTC.

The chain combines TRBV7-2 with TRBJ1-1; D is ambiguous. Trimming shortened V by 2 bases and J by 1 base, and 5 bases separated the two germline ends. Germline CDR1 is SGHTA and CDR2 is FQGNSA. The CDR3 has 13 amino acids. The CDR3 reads CASSLTGNTEAFF. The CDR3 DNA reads TGTGCCAGCAGCTTAACGGGGAACACTGAAGCTTTCTTT.